One sample yielded the 18 T cell receptor beta chains listed below, sequenced in a study of T cells in Graves' hyperthyroidism and ophthalmopathy. From RNA transcripts, TCR beta CDR3 regions were amplified. The TCR CDR3 was amplified in a first-round RT-PCR using the HTBI primer set. TCRdb independently ran MiXCR on the multiplex PCR reads; one entry per CDR3 protein. The sample lists 800,000 or so distinct CDR3 sequences; roughly 40% were seen once. Sequencing was performed on blood. The receptors stem from a young man with Graves' hyperthyroidism.

With respect to this clonotype: A much bigger clone sits one base away, suggesting this may be a read error. The chain employs TRBV2 and TRBJ2-7, with D tentatively TRBD1 (6 bases). There are 13 residues in the CDR3. Deletions cut 7 bases from V and 3 bases from J, with 13 bases between. Germline CDR1 reads SNHLY; CDR2 reads FYNNEI. The CDR3 loop reads CASNRQEYYEQYF. The CDR3 nucleotides read TGTGCCAGCAACAGACAGGAGTACTACGAGCAGTACTTC.

This clonotype was seen a few times. The CDR3 reads CASSAQVSGAARNEQYF. CDR3 bases: TGTGCCAGCAGTGCCCAGGTTAGCGGGGCCGCTAGAAACGAGCAGTACTTC. The chain joins TRBV6-1 to TRBJ2-7; 8 bases are a match to TRBD2. The germline CDR1 and CDR2 sequences are MNHNS and SASEGT. The ends lost 4 bases at V and 5 bases at J; junction bases unmatched: 16. This CDR3 has 17 amino acids.

The chain employs TRBV7-2 and TRBJ1-1; D ambiguous. The V gene's germline CDR1 is SGHTA and CDR2 FQGNSA. The V and J ends lost 7 bases and 4 bases respectively, with 16 bases between them. CDR3 length: 14 amino acids. CDR3 bases: TGTGCCAGCATGGGTGGGGATCGGAGCACTGAAGCTTTCTTT. Translated: CASMGGDRSTEAFF.

V and J are TRBV7-9 and TRBJ1-1, with D hard to call. The CDR3 is 16 residues long. Germline V lookup: CDR1 SEHNR, CDR2 FQNEAQ (reference sequence). V gave up 1 base and J gave up 0 bases, with 12 bases separating them. CDR3 DNA: TGTGCCAGCAGCTTAGTCGCCTATGAGATGAACACTGAAGCTTTCTTT. Translated: CASSLVAYEMNTEAFF.

Note on this clonotype: A junction end diverges from the germline sequence, so it may reflect a read error. The rearrangement links TRBV7-6 to TRBJ2-7; perhaps TRBD2 as D (5 bases). CDR1 SGHVS and CDR2 FNYEAQ come from the germline V gene. CDR3 size: 15 residues. Here the CDR3 reads CASSLAHGSTYAQYF. The CDR3 nucleotides are TGTGCTAGCAGCTTAGCGCATGGCTCAACCTACGCGCAGTACTTC.

This clonotype was seen a handful of times. V gene TRBV6-5 combines with J gene TRBJ1-5; no clear D gene. Germline-derived CDR1 and CDR2 are MNHEY and SVGAGI. Trimming removed 5 bases from V and 2 bases from J, with 16 bases in between. The CDR3 has 16 residues. The CDR3 DNA follows: TGTGCCAGCAGTGAACCGCTCGCGGACGGCAATCAGCCCCAGCATTTT. Protein sequence: CASSEPLADGNQPQHF.

The J gene is TRBJ1-1, the V gene TRBV10-2; D uncertain. This CDR3 spans 10 amino acids. V shed 7 bases and J shed 6 bases, with 6 bases lying between them. Per germline, CDR1 WSHSY and CDR2 SAAADI. This CDR3 reads CASMSAEAFF. The CDR3 nucleotides read TGCGCCAGCATGTCGGCTGAAGCTTTCTTT.

The CDR3 DNA reads TGTGCCAGACAGGGAATCACCGGGGAGCTGTTTTTT. Its translation: CARQGITGELFF. The V call is TRBV7-6, the J call TRBJ2-2, with a tentative D call TRBD1 (6 bases). Germline lookup yields CDR1 SGHVS and CDR2 FNYEAQ. Trimming removed 9 bases at V and 4 bases at J, with 9 bases between. There are 12 residues in the CDR3. Complete variable domain (other parts from reference TRBV7-6 and TRBJ2-2): GAGVSQSPRYKVTKRGQDVALRCDPISGHVSLYWYRQALGQGPEFLTYFNYEAQQDKSGLPNDRFSAERPEGSISTLTIQRTEQRDSAMYRCARQGITGELFFGEGSRLTVL.

The J gene is TRBJ2-2, the V gene TRBV2; 7 bases match TRBD1. CDR3 length equals 13 residues. Trimming cost V 5 bases and J 5 bases; bases outside gene matches: 2. The V gene's germline CDR1 is SNHLY and CDR2 FYNNEI. CDR3 coding DNA: TGTGCCAGCAGTTGGGGACAGACCGGGGAGCTGTTTTTT. This translates into CASSWGQTGELFF. The complete variable domain, with remaining parts taken from reference TRBV2 and TRBJ2-2, reads EPEVTQTPSHQVTQMGQEVILRCVPISNHLYFYWYRQILGQKVEFLVSFYNNEISEKSEIFDDQFSVERPDGSNFTLKIRSTKLEDSAMYFCASSWGQTGELFFGEGSRLTVL.

The chain recombines TRBV2 with TRBJ2-7; D is ambiguous. This CDR3 is built from 11 residues. Germline V gene lookup returns CDR1 SNHLY and CDR2 FYNNEI. V lost 2 bases and J 9 bases, leaving 8 bases between the germline ends. CDR3 DNA sequence: TGTGCCAGCAGTGAACTGGCCGGGCAGTACTTC. It yields the protein CASSELAGQYF.

The gene calls are TRBV12-5 and TRBJ1-2; perhaps TRBD1 as D (6 bases). Germline V CDR1 and CDR2: LGHNT, FRNRAP. The CDR3 loop spans 14 amino acids. Trimming stripped 7 bases from V and 8 bases from J, with 20 bases between. The CDR3, as DNA: TGTGCTAGTGCCGACGGAGGGGGGCGGGACGGCTACACCTTC. This encodes CASADGGGRDGYTF.

DNA of the CDR3: TGCGCCAGCAGTGAGAAAATGCGGAATGAGCAGTACTTC. Its translation: CASSEKMRNEQYF. V gene TRBV10-2 combines with J gene TRBJ2-7; no clear D gene. V lost 2 bases and J 7 bases, leaving 12 bases between the germline ends. The V gene's germline CDR1 is WSHSY and CDR2 SAAADI. CDR3 length: 13 residues.

This clonotype has a handful of counts. The V and J genes are TRBV6-1 and TRBJ1-2; perhaps TRBD1 as D (6 bases). Germline V gene data show CDR1 as MNHNS and CDR2 as SASEGT. Trimming removed 6 bases from V and 8 bases from J, with 22 bases in between. The CDR3 extends over 15 amino acids. This CDR3 reads CASSKGRGALGGYTF. The CDR3 bases are TGTGCCAGCAGCAAGGGTCGGGGGGCGCTGGGCGGCTACACCTTC.

The CDR3 DNA reads as TGTGCCAGCAGCTTAGCCCAGGGGTCGGAGACCCAGTACTTC. Protein sequence: CASSLAQGSETQYF. The chain has TRBV7-2 and TRBJ2-5; weak D call: TRBD1 (6 bases). The CDR3 is 14 amino acids. Germline lookup yields CDR1 SGHTA and CDR2 FQGNSA. V was cut by 0 bases and J by 5 bases, with 10 bases left in between.

This chain connects TRBV29-1 to TRBJ1-5; the match to TRBD1 covers 9 bases. V lost 6 bases to trimming and J lost 5 bases; unmatched junction nucleotides: 5. CDR3 length: 13 residues. Germline CDR1 SQVTM, CDR2 ANQGSEA. Here the CDR3 reads CSVPGQGYQPQHF. CDR3 nucleotides: TGCAGCGTACCCGGACAGGGGTATCAGCCCCAGCATTTT.

In its sample, this clonotype was seen many times. This sequence joins TRBV7-2 and TRBJ1-6; no reliable D call. Trimming took off 2 bases at V and 8 bases at J, with 7 bases between the two ends. The CDR3 is made up of 13 amino acids. Germline lookup yields CDR1 SGHTA and CDR2 FQGNSA. The CDR3 loop reads CASSLTLDSPLHF. The CDR3 DNA reads as TGTGCCAGCAGCTTAACTCTGGATTCACCCCTCCACTTT.

The chain combines TRBV12-3 or TRBV12-4 with TRBJ1-6; tentatively, D is TRBD1 (5 bases). Trimming removed 5 bases from V and 7 bases from J, with 15 bases in between. The CDR3 has 15 amino acids. CDR3 DNA sequence: TGTGCCAGCAGTACCTACGAGGGGCCGAATTCACCCCTCCACTTT. It translates to CASSTYEGPNSPLHF.

This clonotype appeared a few times. V is TRBV3-1 and J is TRBJ1-2; D is uncertain. The V gene's germline CDR1 is LGHDT and CDR2 YNNKEL (reference sequence). The CDR3 runs 13 residues. V lost 0 bases and J lost 8, with 10 bases in between. This CDR3 reads CASSQDQAKGYTF. The CDR3 DNA reads TGTGCCAGCAGCCAAGACCAGGCGAAGGGCTACACCTTC.